Detailed here is one TCR beta chain. Its antigen remains unknown. V lost 6 bases and J lost 5; bases outside the gene matches: 10. The CDR3 totals 14 residues. Germline V gives CDR1 DFQATT, CDR2 SNEGSKA (reference sequence). The record originates from a study of CD8 T cells in ankylosing spondylitis. Whole-study findings and limits: Prior work had noted some motif variants in reactive arthritis blood and synovial fluid. Seven to nine highly homologous variants formed a TCR beta motif that appeared characteristic of ankylosing spondylitis blood.

TCRdb itself ran the 5' RACE reads through MiXCR, one entry per CDR3 protein. The table has some 330,000 distinct CDR3 sequences, 6.5% to 10% seen once. This rearrangement joins TRBV20-1 to TRBJ2-7; 10 bases agree with TRBD2. This TCR was recovered from a male donor with ankylosing spondylitis. Sequenced material: blood, either unsorted or a sorted T cell fraction (not recorded which). The CDR3 DNA is TGCAGTGCAGAATCAGCGGGAGGGGACCACGAGCAGTACTTC. Protein sequence: CSAESAGGDHEQYF.